The T cell receptor beta chain under discussion was sequenced for a study of blood T cell repertoires in COVID-19. The overall study: The United States, Italy and Spain were the sources of the acute and convalescent COVID-19 samples. PBMCs, B-cell-depleted T cells, or T cells were the source of the cDNA or gDNA that made up the material.

Germline V lookup: CDR1 MDHEN, CDR2 SYDVKM. The CDR3 length is 12 residues. V lost 6 bases and J lost 1, with 6 bases in between. In the authors' methods: Amplifying reference gene primers gave estimates of nucleated cell counts. Sequenced by immunoSEQ multiplex PCR; TCRdb stores in-frame clones only, minus some. V and J calls and clone size are copied from that table; D and trimming were computed from the DNA. The sample lists 88,000 or so clones, roughly nine tenths seen once, with 2% to 3% in the top ten. Source material: peripheral blood. The V and J genes are TRBV28 and TRBJ1-2; D uncertain. This clonotype was sampled from a man in his fifties with acute or convalescent COVID-19. CDR3 sequence reads: CASSPSNYGYTF. CDR3 sequence (DNA): TGTGCCAGCAGCCCCAGTAACTATGGCTACACCTTC.